This passage covers 4 T cell receptor beta chains from one sample sequenced in a study of blood T cell repertoires in COVID-19. Generated by immunoSEQ multiplex PCR, the TCRdb table keeps only in-frame clones and is missing some. Of about 170,000 clones listed, around 82% are singletons. Sequencing input: peripheral blood. The receptors were sampled from a man in his sixties who had recovered from COVID-19.

The chain carries TRBV7-3 and TRBJ2-7; 8 bases match TRBD2. With V trimmed by 1 base and J by 0 bases, 11 bases remained unmatched. The CDR3 contains 18 residues. Germline V lookup: CDR1 SGHTA, CDR2 FQGTGA. CDR3 amino acids: CASSLRSGGPNNSYEQYF. CDR3 bases: TGTGCCAGCAGCTTAAGGAGCGGGGGCCCAAACAACTCCTACGAGCAGTACTTC.

The chain uses TRBV10-3 and TRBJ1-2; possible D gene TRBD1, 6 bases. The germline CDR1 and CDR2 sequences are ENHRY and SYGVKD. Trimming took off 9 bases at V and 0 bases at J, with 17 bases between the two ends. There are 15 residues in the CDR3. CDR3 sequence reads: CAIGQPTESNYGYTF. The CDR3 DNA reads TGTGCCATAGGACAGCCGACGGAATCTAACTATGGCTACACCTTC.

The rearrangement links TRBV24-1 to TRBJ2-1, with D possibly matching TRBD2 (6 bases). Germline V gene data show CDR1 as KGHDR and CDR2 as SFDVKD. The CDR3 is made up of 15 amino acids. The ends were cut back, 9 bases at V and 2 bases at J, with 16 bases in the middle. CDR3 bases: TGTGCCACCTCCGATCCAGCGGGCGCCTACAATGAGCAGTTCTTC. Protein sequence: CATSDPAGAYNEQFF.

V and J are TRBV9 and TRBJ2-1, with a tentative D call TRBD2 (6 bases). Trimming cost V 1 base and J 0 bases, with 11 bases left between them. The germline gives CDR1 SGDLS, CDR2 YYNGEE. The length of the CDR3 is 16 residues. The CDR3 nucleotides are TGTGCCAGCAGCGTAAAGGCGCGGGACTCCTACAATGAGCAGTTCTTC. Translating it yields CASSVKARDSYNEQFF. Supplemented by reference TRBV9 and TRBJ2-1, the full variable domain reads DSGVTQTPKHLITATGQRVTLRCSPRSGDLSVYWYQQSLDQGLQFLIQYYNGEERAKGNILERFSAQQFPDLHSELNLSSLELGDSALYFCASSVKARDSYNEQFFGPGTRLTVL.